The present entry profiles one T cell receptor (beta chain) with its context. Its recognized antigen is unknown. One base away there is no much larger clone; base qualities are not given. This record comes from a study of chemoradiotherapy in HPV16-positive cancers (dated 2022 in TCRdb). Study-wide context: Candidate HPV-specific T-cell clones and common TCR motifs were defined by functional T-cell assays performed on cells from two HPV16-positive patients. Whether T-cell immunity against the HPV oncoproteins E6 and E7 changes during chemoradiotherapy and whether survival is affected by this immunity were examined in the study. The candidate HPV-specific TCRs and motifs were subsequently tracked in TCR repertoires obtained from some 80 patients with HPV-related cancers. General study outcomes and caveats: The functional definition of HPV-specific T cells came from only a couple of HPV16-positive patients, and the survival association was reported for HPV16-positive patients. Expansion of candidate HPV-specific clones and E7-related TCR motifs was observed in the tumor microenvironment during treatment, whereas no such expansion was observed for non-HPV-specific T cells. Improved recurrence-free survival in HPV16-positive patients was associated with expansion of HPV-responsive T cells during chemoradiotherapy.

Repertoires were sampled repeatedly over the course of chemoradiotherapy, so clonal expansion could be followed in the tumor microenvironment. The CDR3 goes from the cysteine to the phenylalanine over 16 residues. Only the CDR3 DNA is retained, 48 bases long and in frame from the first base. Taken from the germline V gene, the CDR1 and CDR2 loops are SGHDN and FVKESK. Trimming takes 1 base from V and 4 bases from J, and the germline ends sit 16 bases apart. To prepare the library, the immunoSEQ multiplex PCR assay was applied. TCRdb re-hosts the immuneACCESS table, in-frame sequences only. Its copies lack some clones; in the studies checked, an unresolved V gene accounts for under half of them, and the cause for the rest is not known. For this sample the table gives some 9,800 clones, of which roughly nine tenths were detected only once. The ten largest clones represent 9% to 15% of the sample.

Specimen: blood, collected from a patient who underwent chemoradiotherapy. The receptor's source is a human donor with HPV-associated anogenital cancer. The chain was built from TRBV14 and TRBJ1-2; the D gene is perhaps TRBD1, from 5 matching bases. The bases are TGTGCCAGCAGCCAAGGTCGAAGGGGCCCCCTCTATGGCTACACCTTC. Translated, this gives CASSQGRRGPLYGYTF.